These 14 T cell receptor beta chains were all obtained from the same sample, sequenced in a study of type 1 regulatory T cells. Their antigens are not known. MiXCR, run by TCRdb on the reads, gives a single entry per CDR3 protein. The sample holds roughly 65,000 distinct CDR3 sequences, approximately 47% seen once. Sequencing was performed on cultured non-Tr1 T cells, either the whole culture or a sorted T cell fraction (not recorded which). These receptors were obtained from a human donor in good health.

CDR3 bases: TGTGCCAGCAGTAGCGTAGCCGGGGAGCTGTTTTTT. Amino acids: CASSSVAGELFF. The chain links TRBV2 to TRBJ2-2; D is unclear. Germline loops: CDR1 SNHLY, CDR2 FYNNEI. V gave up 5 bases and J gave up 6 bases, with 7 bases separating them. This CDR3 has 12 residues. The full variable domain, in which reference TRBV2 and TRBJ2-2 provide the parts outside the CDR3, is EPEVTQTPSHQVTQMGQEVILRCVPISNHLYFYWYRQILGQKVEFLVSFYNNEISEKSEIFDDQFSVERPDGSNFTLKIRSTKLEDSAMYFCASSSVAGELFFGEGSRLTVL.

This clonotype turned up a few times. The chain has TRBV29-1 and TRBJ2-3; TRBD1 agrees at 7 bases. The germline gives CDR1 SQVTM, CDR2 ANQGSEA. J lost 3 bases, V lost 2 bases, and 5 bases had no gene match. The CDR3 covers 14 residues. CDR3 sequence (DNA): TGCAGCGTTGAAAGAGGGGGCCCAACAGATACGCAGTATTTT. It encodes CSVERGGPTDTQYF.

As concerns this clonotype: In this CDR3 the conserved last residue, phenylalanine or tryptophan, is missing, so a read error is likely. The chain is built from TRBV5-1 and TRBJ2-7; D remains ambiguous. Looked up from germline, CDR1 is SGHRS and CDR2 is YFSETQ. V lost 0 bases to trimming and J lost 2 bases, with 6 bases between them. The CDR3 is made up of 13 amino acids. The CDR3 sequence: CASSLGRTYEQYL. In nucleotides, the CDR3 is TGCGCCAGCAGCTTGGGACGCACCTACGAGCAGTACTTA.

This clonotype turned up a few times. The CDR3, as DNA: TGTGCCAGCAGCAGGCCGCCGACAGTTTTCAGCGGCTACACCTTC. Residues: CASSRPPTVFSGYTF. The chain combines TRBV7-2 with TRBJ1-2, with D tentatively TRBD1 (5 bases). The V end was cut by 5 bases, the J end by 8 bases, with 21 bases between. Looked up from germline, CDR1 is SGHTA and CDR2 is FQGNSA. This CDR3 is built from 15 residues.

The chain is built from TRBV3-1 and TRBJ1-5; the D gene is possibly TRBD1 (5 bases). Trimming pared 1 base from V and 9 bases from J, leaving 10 bases between. The V gene's germline CDR1 is LGHDT and CDR2 YNNKEL (reference sequence). CDR3 length: 13 amino acids. The CDR3 coding sequence is TGTGCCAGCAGCCAAGCACCAGGGCGGCCCCAGCATTTT. The encoded protein is CASSQAPGRPQHF.

This rearrangement joins TRBV5-6 to TRBJ2-4, with 9 bases aligning to TRBD1. Germline CDR1 and CDR2: SGHDT and YYEEEE. Trimming took 3 bases from V and 0 from J; bases not matched to a gene: 4. The CDR3 runs to 16 residues. CDR3 sequence reads: CASSSWTGAAKNIQYF. DNA of the CDR3: TGTGCCAGCAGCTCCTGGACAGGGGCAGCCAAAAACATTCAGTACTTC.

Of note for this clonotype: Compared with germline, one end of the junction differs, possibly owing to a read error. This chain links TRBV27 with TRBJ2-1; D is possibly TRBD1 (5 bases). CDR3 length: 13 residues. Per germline, CDR1 MNHEY and CDR2 SMNVEV (reference sequence). CDR3 in amino acids: CASSLRRSGNLSF. In nucleotides, the CDR3 is TGTGCCAGCAGTTTAAGGAGATCAGGGAATTTGTCCTTC.

The V and J genes are TRBV6-5 and TRBJ2-2; 7 bases map to TRBD2. The CDR3 contains 14 residues. Germline CDR1 MNHEY, CDR2 SVGAGI. Trimming took 6 bases from V and 4 from J; bases not matched to a gene: 5. The CDR3 sequence is CASRTGLSTGELFF. DNA of the CDR3: TGTGCCAGCAGGACGGGACTAAGCACCGGGGAGCTGTTTTTT.

This clonotype was seen a few times. The V gene is TRBV29-1, the J gene TRBJ2-2, with D possibly matching TRBD2 (6 bases). Trimming cost V 6 bases and J 5 bases, with 10 bases left between them. The germline gives CDR1 SQVTM, CDR2 ANQGSEA. The CDR3 has 12 amino acids. CDR3 amino acids: CSVEGRTGELFF. The CDR3 DNA sequence: TGCAGCGTGGAGGGTCGGACCGGGGAGCTGTTTTTT.

The rearrangement joins TRBV28 to TRBJ2-7; D uncertain. The germline V gene encodes CDR1 MDHEN and CDR2 SYDVKM. Trimming left V 5 bases short and J 1 base short, with 15 bases between. The CDR3 is 15 amino acids. CDR3 loop: CASSATSSGSYEQYF. The CDR3 DNA follows: TGTGCCAGCAGTGCTACCAGCTCCGGATCCTACGAGCAGTACTTC.

The chain is built from TRBV7-2 and TRBJ1-1; D possibly corresponds to TRBD1 (6 bases). Germline CDR1 SGHTA, CDR2 FQGNSA. Trimming removed 6 bases from V and 6 bases from J, with 17 bases in between. CDR3 length equals 14 residues. The DNA for the CDR3 is TGTGCCAGCAGGCAGCAGGGGACCGGCTCTGAAGCTTTCTTT. This sequence encodes CASRQQGTGSEAFF.

The V and J genes are TRBV12-3 or TRBV12-4 and TRBJ2-7; D is perhaps TRBD2 (5 bases). V lost 3 bases to trimming and J lost 6 bases, with 12 bases between them. The CDR3 consists of 13 residues. This CDR3 is CASSFSEGVEQYF. The CDR3 nucleotides read TGTGCCAGCAGTTTTAGCGAGGGCGTCGAGCAGTACTTC.

V and J are TRBV7-2 and TRBJ1-2; 12 bases align to TRBD1. The CDR3 is made up of 15 amino acids. Germline values: CDR1 SGHTA, CDR2 FQGNSA. V lost 5 bases and J lost 4; bases outside the gene matches: 5. CDR3 bases: TGTGCCAGCAGCCAGGGACAGGGGGCGACCTATGGCTACACCTTC. Translating gives CASSQGQGATYGYTF.

The chain employs TRBV12-3 or TRBV12-4 and TRBJ2-5; D is unclear. This CDR3 spans 14 amino acids. The V gene lost 1 base and the J gene lost 9 bases, with 15 bases spanning the gap. CDR3 nucleotide sequence: TGTGCCAGCAGTTTAGGGATGGTCACCTTGCCCCAGTACTTC. Its translation: CASSLGMVTLPQYF.